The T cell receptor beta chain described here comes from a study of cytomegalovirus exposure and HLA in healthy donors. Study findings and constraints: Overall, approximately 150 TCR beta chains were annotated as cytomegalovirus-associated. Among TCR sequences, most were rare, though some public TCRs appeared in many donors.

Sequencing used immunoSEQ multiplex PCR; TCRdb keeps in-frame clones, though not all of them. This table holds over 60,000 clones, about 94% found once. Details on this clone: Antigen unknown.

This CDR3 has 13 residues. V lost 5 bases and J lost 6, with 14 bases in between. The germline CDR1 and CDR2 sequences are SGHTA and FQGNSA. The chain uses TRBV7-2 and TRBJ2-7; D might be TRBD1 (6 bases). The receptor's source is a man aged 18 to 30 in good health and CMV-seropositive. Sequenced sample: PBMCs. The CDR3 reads CASSPGRGLEQYF. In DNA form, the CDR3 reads TGTGCCAGCAGCCCTGGCAGGGGTCTCGAGCAGTACTTC.